This T cell receptor beta chain was obtained from a study of blood T cell repertoires in COVID-19. Original processing notes: Quantification of nucleated cells was approximated via reference gene primer amplification. The protocol was immunoSEQ multiplex PCR, while the TCRdb copy is restricted to in-frame clones and leaves out a portion. The V and J calls and clone size were taken over from that table, and D and trimming were inferred from the DNA. The sample shows about 92,000 clones, roughly 80% of them seen only once. There are 14 residues in the CDR3. The V gene's germline CDR1 is LGHNA and CDR2 YSLEER. The V gene end was trimmed by 4 bases and the J gene end by 5 bases; junction bases not matched to a gene: 3.

V and J are TRBV4-3 and TRBJ1-4; 8 nucleotides align to TRBD1. The material sequenced was peripheral blood. The clonotype comes from a woman of 80 years or more with active or convalescent COVID-19. CDR3 nucleotides: TGCGCCAGCAGCCCGGGACAGGCGAATGAAAAACTGTTTTTT. It encodes CASSPGQANEKLFF.